This T cell receptor beta chain was obtained from a study of T cells in localized non-small cell lung cancer. Profiling relied on immunoSEQ multiplex PCR, and the TCRdb table lists in-frame clones only, not all of them. Of roughly 30,000 clones listed, 85% to 95% are singletons. This clone was seen more than once but under ten times. This CDR3 is built from 14 residues. J lost 6 bases, V lost 4 bases, and 6 bases had no gene match. The germline gives CDR1 MNHEY, CDR2 SMNVEV (reference sequence). The chain uses TRBV27 and TRBJ2-7, with 10 bases fitting TRBD1. The receptor was isolated from a female donor of 60 years or more with stage I lung adenocarcinoma. The specimen was peripheral blood, collected before any cancer treatment. CDR3 DNA: TGTGCCAGCAGTTCTCGGACAGGGGGGGGCGAGCAGTACTTC. Translation: CASSSRTGGGEQYF.